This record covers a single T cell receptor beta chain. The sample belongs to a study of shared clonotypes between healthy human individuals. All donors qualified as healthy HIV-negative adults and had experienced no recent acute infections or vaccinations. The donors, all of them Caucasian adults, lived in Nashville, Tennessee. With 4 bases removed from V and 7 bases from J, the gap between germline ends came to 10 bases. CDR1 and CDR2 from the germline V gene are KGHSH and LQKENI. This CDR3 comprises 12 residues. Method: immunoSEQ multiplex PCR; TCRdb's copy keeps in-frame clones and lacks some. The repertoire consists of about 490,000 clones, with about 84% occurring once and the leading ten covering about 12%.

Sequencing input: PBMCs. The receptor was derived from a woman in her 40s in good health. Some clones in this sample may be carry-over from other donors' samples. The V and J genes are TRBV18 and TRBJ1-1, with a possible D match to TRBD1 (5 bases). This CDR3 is CASSQGAGEAFF. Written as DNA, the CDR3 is TGTGCCAGCTCACAAGGGGCTGGTGAAGCTTTCTTT.